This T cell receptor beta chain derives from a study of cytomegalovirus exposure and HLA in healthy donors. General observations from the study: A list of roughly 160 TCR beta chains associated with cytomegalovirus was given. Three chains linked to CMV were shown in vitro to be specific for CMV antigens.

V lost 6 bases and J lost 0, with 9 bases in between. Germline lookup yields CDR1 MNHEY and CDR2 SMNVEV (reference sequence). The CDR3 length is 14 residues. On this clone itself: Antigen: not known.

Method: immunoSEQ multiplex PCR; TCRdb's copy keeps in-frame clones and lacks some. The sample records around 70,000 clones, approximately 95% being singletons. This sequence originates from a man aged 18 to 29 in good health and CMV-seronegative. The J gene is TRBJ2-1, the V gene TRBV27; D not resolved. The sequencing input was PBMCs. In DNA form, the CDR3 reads TGTGCCAGCAGCCCCACAGCCTCCTACAATGAGCAGTTCTTC. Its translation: CASSPTASYNEQFF.